The subject of this entry is one TCR beta chain. Its specificity is not known. This sample is part of a study of graft-versus-host responses after intestinal transplantation. The wider study: Multivisceral, liver-intestinal, or isolated intestinal transplants were received by the recipients.

Overall study findings and caveats: In patients with graft-donor T cell macrochimerism, allograft graft-versus-host to host-versus-graft clonal ratios were high.

Clones were read by immunoSEQ multiplex PCR, and TCRdb kept only the in-frame ones, dropping some. The repertoire holds about 20,000 clones, with approximately 89% as singletons. Germline V lookup: CDR1 SEHNR, CDR2 FQNEAQ (reference sequence). This CDR3 has 14 residues. V shed 1 base and J shed 10 bases, with 13 bases lying between them. Sequenced material: bone marrow, taken roughly 130 days after transplant. The J gene is TRBJ2-2, the V gene TRBV7-9; D might be TRBD1 or TRBD2, each matching 5 bases. The TCR originated in a human patient who received an intestinal transplant, so some T cells may come from the graft donor. Here the CDR3 reads CASSLEVTGTELFF. In DNA form, the CDR3 reads TGTGCCAGCAGCTTAGAAGTGACCGGGACGGAGCTGTTTTTT.